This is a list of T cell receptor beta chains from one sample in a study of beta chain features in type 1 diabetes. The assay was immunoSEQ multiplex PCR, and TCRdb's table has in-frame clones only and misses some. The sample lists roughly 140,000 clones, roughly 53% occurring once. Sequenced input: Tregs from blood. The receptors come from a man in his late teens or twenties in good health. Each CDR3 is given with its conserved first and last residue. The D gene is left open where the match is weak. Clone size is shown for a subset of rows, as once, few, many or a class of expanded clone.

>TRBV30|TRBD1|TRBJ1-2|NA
CAWYRDREWGYTF
TGTGCCTGGTACCGGGACAGGGAGTGGGGCTACACCTTC
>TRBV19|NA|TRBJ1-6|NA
CASSIGFGGTHSPLHF
TGTGCCAGTAGTATAGGGTTCGGCGGTACCCATTCACCCCTCCACTTT
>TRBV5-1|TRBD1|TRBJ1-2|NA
CASSLVGTGGRGYTF
TGCGCCAGCAGCTTGGTCGGGACAGGGGGCCGAGGCTACACCTTC
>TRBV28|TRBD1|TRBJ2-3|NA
CASSLNRGADTQYF
TGTGCCAGCAGTTTGAACAGGGGTGCAGATACGCAGTATTTT
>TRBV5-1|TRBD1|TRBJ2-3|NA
CASSLGRQGNTQYF
TGCGCCAGCAGCTTGGGGAGACAGGGGAATACGCAGTATTTT
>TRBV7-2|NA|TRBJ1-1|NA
CASSPWTERKAFF
TGTGCCAGCAGCCCGTGGACAGAGCGGAAAGCTTTCTTT
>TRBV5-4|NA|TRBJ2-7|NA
CASSARGRAEQYF
TGTGCCAGCAGCGCAAGGGGCAGGGCCGAGCAGTACTTC
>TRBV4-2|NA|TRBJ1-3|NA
CASSRVVDSRSGNTIYF
TGTGCCAGCAGCCGAGTCGTCGACAGCCGCTCTGGAAACACCATATATTTT
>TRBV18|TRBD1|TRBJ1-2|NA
CASSPGAGGDYGYTF
TGTGCCAGCTCCCCTGGGGCAGGGGGCGACTATGGCTACACCTTC
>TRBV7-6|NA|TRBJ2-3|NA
CASSLASLVGGTQYF
TGTGCCAGCAGCTTAGCAAGTCTTGTAGGAGGGACGCAGTATTTT
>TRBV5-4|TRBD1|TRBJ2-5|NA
CASSRGQVETQYF
TGTGCCAGCAGCCGCGGACAGGTTGAGACCCAGTACTTC
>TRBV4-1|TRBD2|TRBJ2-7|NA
CASSLALGSGRPYEQYF
TGCGCCAGCAGCCTCGCTCTCGGGAGCGGGAGGCCCTACGAGCAGTACTTC
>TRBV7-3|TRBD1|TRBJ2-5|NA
CASSITGGRETQYF
TGTGCCAGCAGCATAACAGGGGGCCGGGAGACCCAGTACTTC
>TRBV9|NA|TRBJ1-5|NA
CASSVATGDGQPQHF
TGTGCCAGCAGCGTAGCAACGGGGGATGGTCAGCCCCAGCATTTT
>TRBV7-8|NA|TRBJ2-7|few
CASSPRDGSYEQYF
TGTGCCAGCAGCCCGCGGGACGGCTCCTACGAGCAGTACTTC
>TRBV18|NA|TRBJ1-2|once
CASSPWNRNYGYTF
TGTGCCAGCTCACCTTGGAACAGGAACTATGGCTACACCTTC
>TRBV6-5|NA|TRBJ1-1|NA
CASSPRVMGTEAFF
TGTGCCAGCAGCCCGCGGGTGATGGGCACTGAAGCTTTCTTT
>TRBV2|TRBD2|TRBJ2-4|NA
CASSDRLLAGGRIAKNIQYF
TGTGCCAGCAGTGACCGGTTACTAGCGGGGGGGCGGATAGCCAAAAACATTCAGTACTTC
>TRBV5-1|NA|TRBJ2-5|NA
CASSFLMGEETQYF
TGCGCCAGCAGCTTTCTCATGGGAGAAGAGACCCAGTACTTC
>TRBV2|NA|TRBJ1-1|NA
CASSEGHRDTNTEAFF
TGTGCCAGCAGTGAAGGACACCGGGACACTAACACTGAAGCTTTCTTT
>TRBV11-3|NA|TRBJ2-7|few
CASSSELGEQYF
TGTGCCAGCAGCTCCGAACTTGGCGAGCAGTACTTC
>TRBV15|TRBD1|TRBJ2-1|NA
CATSKGQGSYNEQFF
TGTGCCACCAGCAAAGGACAGGGGTCCTACAATGAGCAGTTCTTC
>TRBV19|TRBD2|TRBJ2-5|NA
CASSSRTGTSPPQYF
TGTGCCAGTAGTAGCAGAACCGGGACTAGTCCACCCCAGTACTTC
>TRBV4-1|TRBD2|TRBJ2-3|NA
CASSQRTSGGLTDTQYF
TGCGCCAGCAGCCAACGGACTAGCGGGGGACTTACAGATACGCAGTATTTT
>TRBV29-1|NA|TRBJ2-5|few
CSVEDWATGRETQYF
TGCAGCGTTGAAGATTGGGCTACAGGTCGAGAGACCCAGTACTTC
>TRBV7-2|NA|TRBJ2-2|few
CASSDTLGGELFF
TGTGCCAGCAGCGACACTCTGGGCGGGGAGCTGTTTTTT
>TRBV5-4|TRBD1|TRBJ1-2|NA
CASRFTGEYGYTF
TGTGCCAGCAGGTTTACAGGGGAGTATGGCTACACCTTC
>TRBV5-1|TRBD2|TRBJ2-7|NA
CASSLRRTSGGTYEQYF
TGCGCCAGCAGCCTCCGGAGGACTAGCGGGGGGACCTACGAGCAGTACTTC
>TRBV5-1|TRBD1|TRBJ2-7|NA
CASTTGGSYEQYF
TGCGCCAGCACCACAGGGGGCTCCTACGAGCAGTACTTC
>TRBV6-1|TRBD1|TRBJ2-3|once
CASSETGGTDTQYF
TGTGCCAGCAGTGAGACAGGGGGGACGGATACGCAGTATTTT
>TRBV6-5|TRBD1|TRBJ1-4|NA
CASSYKGQGSKLFF
TGTGCCAGCAGTTACAAGGGACAGGGGTCGAAACTGTTTTTT